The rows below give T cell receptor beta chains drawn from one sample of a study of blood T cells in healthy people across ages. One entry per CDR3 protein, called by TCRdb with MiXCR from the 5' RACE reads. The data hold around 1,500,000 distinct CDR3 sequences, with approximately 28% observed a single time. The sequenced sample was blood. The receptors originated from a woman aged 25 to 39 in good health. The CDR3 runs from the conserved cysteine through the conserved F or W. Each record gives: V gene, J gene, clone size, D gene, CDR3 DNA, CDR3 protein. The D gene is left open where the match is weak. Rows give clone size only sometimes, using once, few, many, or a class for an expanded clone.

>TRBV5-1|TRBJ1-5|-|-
TGCGCCAGCAGTAAAATAAATCAGCCCCAGCATTTT
CASSKINQPQHF
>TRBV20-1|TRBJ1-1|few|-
TGCAGTGCGAGGCGAACACAGGGAGGGTCCTCTGAAGCTTTCTTT
CSARRTQGGSSEAFF
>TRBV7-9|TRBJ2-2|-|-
TGTGCCAGCAGCCGCGAACGGGAGCTGTTTTTT
CASSRERELFF
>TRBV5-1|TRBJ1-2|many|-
TGCGCCAGCAGCTTGGAATTTCCAGGGTACCATGGCTACACCTTC
CASSLEFPGYHGYTF
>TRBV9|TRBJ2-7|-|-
TGTGCCAGCAGTGCGGGGTTCTCCTACGAGCAGTACTTC
CASSAGFSYEQYF
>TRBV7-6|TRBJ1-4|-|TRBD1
TGTACCAGCAGCCGGACAGGGACTAATGAAAAACTGTTTTTT
CTSSRTGTNEKLFF
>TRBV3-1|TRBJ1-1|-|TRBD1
TGTGCCAGCAGCCAAGCGGTGGAGACAGGGGACACTGAAGCTTTCTTT
CASSQAVETGDTEAFF
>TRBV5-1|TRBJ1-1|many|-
TGCGCCAGCAGCTTGAACAGCAACACTGAAGCTTTCTTT
CASSLNSNTEAFF
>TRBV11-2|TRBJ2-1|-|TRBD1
TGTGCCAGCCGGGACAGGATCATTAATGAGCAGTTCTTC
CASRDRIINEQFF
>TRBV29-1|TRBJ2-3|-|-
TGCAGCGTTGAGGGGGTAGCGGAGTATAGCACAGATACGCAGTATTTT
CSVEGVAEYSTDTQYF
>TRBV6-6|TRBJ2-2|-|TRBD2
TGTGCCAGCACCTCCCTGGGGGGGTTGGCCGGGGAGCTGTTTTTT
CASTSLGGLAGELFF
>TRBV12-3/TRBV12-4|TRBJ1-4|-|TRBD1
TGTGCCAGCAGCCCGGGACAGAAAGAAAAACTGTTTTTT
CASSPGQKEKLFF
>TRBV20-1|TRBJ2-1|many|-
TGCAGTGCTAGAGTTGGGACTCAGGGTGAGCAGTTCTTC
CSARVGTQGEQFF
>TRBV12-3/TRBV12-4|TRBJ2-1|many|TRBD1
TGTGCCAGCAGTTACTCCGGACAGGGGGCGGGCAATGAGCAGTTCTTC
CASSYSGQGAGNEQFF
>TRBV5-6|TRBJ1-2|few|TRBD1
TGTGCCAGCGGCGACAGGGGGATGTATGGCTACACCTTC
CASGDRGMYGYTF
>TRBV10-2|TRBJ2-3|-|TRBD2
TGCGCCAGCACCCGAGGACTAGCGGGGGGCCCTTCTAGCGCAGATACGCAGTATTTT
CASTRGLAGGPSSADTQYF
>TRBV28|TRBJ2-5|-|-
TGTGCCAGCAGTTCCCCCCCAGGCCATCAGCAGTACTTC
CASSSPPGHQQYF
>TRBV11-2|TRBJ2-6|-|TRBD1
TGTGCCAGCAGCCCCTCCTCCGGACAGGTTATCTCTGGGGCCAACGTCCTGACTTTC
CASSPSSGQVISGANVLTF
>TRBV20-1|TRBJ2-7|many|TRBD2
TGCAGTGCTGACCGGAGCGGGGGAGGCCCCCACTCCTACGAGCAGTACTTC
CSADRSGGGPHSYEQYF